This T cell receptor beta chain originates from a study of shared clonotypes between healthy human individuals. A remark on this clone: The antigen remains undetermined.

Replicate PCRs for sorted subsets used roughly 200 ng DNA; this equaled about 30,000 T cell genomes. Some clones are missing from TCRdb's copy, which holds only in-frame ones; the method was immunoSEQ multiplex PCR. The repertoire includes just over 2,000,000 clones, roughly 94% of them detected once, and 0.1% to 0.15% sits in the top ten. Study-level points and caveats: Generation probabilities of non-shared clonotypes were lower (relative to those shared by all four donors).

The CDR3 contains 16 residues. From germline, CDR1 is SEHNR and CDR2 FQNEAQ (reference sequence). The ends were cut back, 5 bases at V and 4 bases at J, with 18 bases in the middle. V usage is TRBV7-9 and J usage is TRBJ2-1; D gene ambiguous. This TCR derives from a man aged 18 to 35 in good health. The sample consisted of naive CD4+ T cells sorted from blood. Indicated subset: CD45RA+ positively selected. Written as DNA, the CDR3 is TGTGCCAGCAGCCCCCGCCGCGAGCCCCAATACAATGAGCAGTTCTTC. Its translation: CASSPRREPQYNEQFF. The full variable domain, with the rest looked up from reference TRBV7-9 and TRBJ2-1, is DTGVSQNPRHKITKRGQNVTFRCDPISEHNRLYWYRQTLGQGPEFLTYFQNEAQLEKSRLLSDRFSAERPKGSFSTLEIQRTEQGDSAMYLCASSPRREPQYNEQFFGPGTRLTVL.